This TCR beta chain was profiled in a study of cytomegalovirus exposure and HLA in healthy donors. Study details: Genotyping of some 400 donors showed that roughly 80% belonged to the Caucasian-associated ancestry cluster. Study conclusions and caveats: Previous analysis showed most TCR beta V segments were productive about 90% or about 30% of the time. Donors were assumed by presence/absence analyses to have roughly uniform sequencing depth.

Worth noting for this clone: The antigen remains undetermined.

CDR1 is SGHDN and CDR2 is FVKESK in the germline V gene. V trimming: 0 bases; J trimming: 10 bases; junction bases outside the gene matches: 3. There are 14 residues in the CDR3. PCR primers comprised 60 Vbeta and 13 Jbeta primers. Here immunoSEQ multiplex PCR was the method, and the copy in TCRdb shows in-frame clones only, minus some. The sample holds 150,000 to 200,000 clones; approximately 77% are singletons and the top ten take roughly 7.5%. This chain connects TRBV14 to TRBJ1-6; 7 bases line up with TRBD1. Material for sequencing was PBMCs. This sequence was found in a male donor in good health and CMV-seropositive. CDR3: CASSQEGTDSPLHF. DNA of the CDR3: TGTGCCAGCAGCCAAGAGGGGACAGACTCACCCCTCCACTTT.